Presented here are 14 T cell receptor beta chains from one specimen sequenced in a study of shared clonotypes between healthy human individuals. Assay: immunoSEQ multiplex PCR; the TCRdb copy retains only in-frame clones and omits some. The sample has more than 900,000 clones; 70% to 80% are singletons. The sequenced sample consisted of memory CD4+ T cells from PBMCs. Subset indicated: CD45RA-negative fraction. The receptors shown here come from a man aged 18-30 years in good health. Some clones in this sample may be carry-over from other donors' samples.

V is TRBV5-1 and J is TRBJ2-7; TRBD1 matches 7 bases. The germline CDR1 and CDR2 sequences are SGHRS and YFSETQ. The length of the CDR3 is 14 residues. Trimming removed 4 bases from V and 2 bases from J; junction bases left unmatched: 6. CDR3 sequence (DNA): TGCGCCAGCAGCACCGACAGGGCAGCCTACGAGCAGTACTTC. Translation: CASSTDRAAYEQYF.

The gene calls are TRBV7-2 and TRBJ2-2; tentatively, D is TRBD2 (5 bases). Germline V gene data show CDR1 as SGHTA and CDR2 as FQGNSA. V was trimmed by 1 base and J by 1 base, leaving 10 bases between them. This CDR3 is built from 16 residues. CDR3 amino acids: CASSLVASRNTGELFF. The CDR3 region has the DNA TGTGCCAGCAGCTTAGTGGCTAGCAGGAACACCGGGGAGCTGTTTTTT.

This clone was recorded once. This sequence joins TRBV14 and TRBJ1-2; D remains unclear. Germline loops: CDR1 SGHDN, CDR2 FVKESK. With 4 bases removed from V and 8 bases from J, the gap between germline ends came to 17 bases. The CDR3 covers 14 residues. The CDR3 region is CASSPHGQFGGYTF. The CDR3 bases are TGTGCCAGCAGCCCCCACGGGCAGTTCGGGGGCTACACCTTC.

The chain recombines TRBV7-3 with TRBJ1-1; TRBD1 agrees at 7 bases. The CDR3 consists of 13 residues. V lost 4 bases and J lost 4; bases outside the gene matches: 3. From germline, CDR1 is SGHTA and CDR2 FQGTGA. CDR3 region: CASSSDRSTEAFF. CDR3 DNA sequence: TGTGCCAGCAGCTCGGACAGGTCCACTGAAGCTTTCTTT.

A note on this clone: Other DNA sequences within the sample encode an identical CDR3. The chain uses TRBV19 and TRBJ1-5, with D uncertain. Trimming stripped 2 bases from V and 5 bases from J, with 4 bases between. Germline CDR1 reads LNHDA; CDR2 reads SQIVND (reference sequence). The CDR3 loop spans 12 amino acids. DNA of the CDR3: TGTGCCAGTAGTATAAGGGATCAGCCCCAGCATTTT. Protein product: CASSIRDQPQHF.

About this clone itself: This same CDR3 is encoded by further DNA sequences in the sample. The rearrangement uses TRBV28 and TRBJ2-7; 7 positions match TRBD1. The ends lost 6 bases at V and 4 bases at J; junction bases unmatched: 0. This CDR3 comprises 11 residues. Germline CDR1 and CDR2: MDHEN and SYDVKM. CDR3 in DNA: TGTGCCAGCAGGACAGGGTACGAGCAGTACTTC. It is translated as CASRTGYEQYF.

This chain links TRBV7-2 with TRBJ1-5; 7 bases are a match to TRBD1. There are 14 residues in the CDR3. CDR1 and CDR2 (germline): SGHTA, FQGNSA. V lost 5 bases, J lost 9 bases, and 10 bases stayed unmatched. CDR3 amino acids: CASSPTRGRWPQHF. CDR3 nucleotides: TGTGCCAGCAGCCCGACAAGGGGGCGGTGGCCCCAGCATTTT.

This clone was recorded only once. V gene TRBV5-3 combines with J gene TRBJ2-4; no reliable D call. TRBV5-3 is classed as an ORF, of uncertain function. CDR3 length: 14 amino acids. V gave up 1 base and J gave up 7 bases, with 12 bases separating them. The CDR3 nucleotides are TGTGCCAGAAGCTTGCGCCCGCTGTGTAACATTCAGTACTTC. This gives the protein CARSLRPLCNIQYF.

This chain uses TRBV9 with TRBJ1-4; D not certain. V lost 1 base, J lost 6 bases, and 13 bases lay in between. Germline V lookup: CDR1 SGDLS, CDR2 YYNGEE. The CDR3 is 15 residues long. The DNA of the CDR3 is TGTGCCAGCAGCGTAAGTCCAGGATCTCATGAAAAACTGTTTTTT. Protein: CASSVSPGSHEKLFF.

Here the CDR3 DNA reads TGTGCCTGGAGTGTACGTTTGGGGGCTGGCTATGGCTACACCTTC. As protein: CAWSVRLGAGYGYTF. The chain links TRBV30 to TRBJ1-2; maybe TRBD1 (6 bases). V shed 0 bases and J shed 4 bases, with 15 bases lying between them. CDR1 GTSNPN and CDR2 SVGIG come from the germline V gene (reference sequence). The length of the CDR3 is 15 residues. Full variable domain (missing parts from reference TRBV30 and TRBJ1-2): SQTIHQWPATLVQPVGSPLSLECTVEGTSNPNLYWYRQAAGRGLQLLFYSVGIGQISSEVPQNLSASRPQDRQFILSSKKLLLSDSGFYLCAWSVRLGAGYGYTFGSGTRLTVV.

This chain links TRBV27 with TRBJ1-2; D is unclear. This CDR3 has 13 amino acids. The V and J ends lost 2 bases and 4 bases respectively, with 8 bases between them. The germline CDR1 and CDR2 sequences are MNHEY and SMNVEV (reference sequence). CDR3 sequence reads: CASSLLAGYGYTF. The CDR3 DNA reads as TGTGCCAGCAGTTTACTGGCAGGCTATGGCTACACCTTC.

The chain links TRBV6-1 to TRBJ2-7, with TRBD2 as a possible D gene (6 bases). The CDR3 has 12 residues. V dropped 4 bases and J dropped 4 bases, with 8 bases sitting between them. Germline CDR1 reads MNHNS; CDR2 reads SASEGT. Here the CDR3 reads CASSGGVYEQYF. The CDR3 DNA sequence: TGTGCCAGCAGTGGGGGGGTGTACGAGCAGTACTTC.

V and J are TRBV28 and TRBJ2-1; 8 nucleotides match TRBD1. The trim removed 5 bases at V and 8 bases at J, leaving 8 bases unmatched. CDR1 and CDR2 from the germline V gene are MDHEN and SYDVKM. This CDR3 is built from 14 residues. CDR3 protein: CASSTGGPGDEQFF. The CDR3 coding sequence is TGTGCCAGCAGTACAGGGGGACCTGGGGATGAGCAGTTCTTC. The whole variable domain, filled in from reference TRBV28 and TRBJ2-1, reads DVKVTQSSRYLVKRTGEKVFLECVQDMDHENMFWYRQDPGLGLRLIYFSYDVKMKEKGDIPEGYSVSREKKERFSLILESASTNQTSMYLCASSTGGPGDEQFFGPGTRLTVL.

The V call is TRBV27, the J call TRBJ1-1; weak D call: TRBD1 (5 bases). This CDR3 has 15 residues. Deletions cut 4 bases from V and 3 bases from J, with 15 bases between. CDR1 and CDR2 (germline): MNHEY, SMNVEV (reference sequence). The CDR3 DNA follows: TGTGCCAGCAGTTCCCGGTGGGGGAGGGACACTGAAGCTTTCTTT. Amino acids: CASSSRWGRDTEAFF.